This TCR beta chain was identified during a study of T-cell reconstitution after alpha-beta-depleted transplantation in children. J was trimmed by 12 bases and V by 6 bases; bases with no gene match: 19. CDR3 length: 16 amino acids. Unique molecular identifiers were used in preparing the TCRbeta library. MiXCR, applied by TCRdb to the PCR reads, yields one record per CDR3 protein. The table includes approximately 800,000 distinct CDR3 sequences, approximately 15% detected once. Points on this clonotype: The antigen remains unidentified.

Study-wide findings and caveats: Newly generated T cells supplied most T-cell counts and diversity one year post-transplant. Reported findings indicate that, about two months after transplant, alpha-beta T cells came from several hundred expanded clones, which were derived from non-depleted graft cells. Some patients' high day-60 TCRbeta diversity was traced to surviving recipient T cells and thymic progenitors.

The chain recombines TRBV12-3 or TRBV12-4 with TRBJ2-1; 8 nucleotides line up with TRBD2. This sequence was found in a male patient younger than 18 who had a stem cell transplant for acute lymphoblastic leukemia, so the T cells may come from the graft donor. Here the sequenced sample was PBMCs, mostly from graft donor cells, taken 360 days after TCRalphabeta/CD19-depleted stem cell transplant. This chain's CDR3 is CASRPRLAPDGHGQFF. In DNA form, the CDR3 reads TGTGCCAGCAGACCCAGACTAGCGCCCGACGGTCATGGGCAGTTCTTC.